The source of this T cell receptor (beta chain) is a study of shared T cell receptors in the human thymus. TCRdb keeps only in-frame clones here, not all; method: immunoSEQ multiplex PCR. The sample carries hundreds of thousands of clones, roughly 88% recorded once. With 1 base clipped from V and 5 bases from J, the junction kept 16 bases outside the gene matches. CDR3 size: 18 residues. Germline V CDR1 and CDR2: SGHTA, FQGNSA. This same sample was also taken into another study, of human thymus T cells. That source adds: Corrective cardiac operations yielded the resected thymus tissue. Unrelated individuals had highly overlapping thymic repertoires, as reported in related research.

This receptor was identified in a boy under two years old with a congenital heart defect. Sequencing was performed on thymocytes. The chain links TRBV7-2 to TRBJ2-7, with TRBD2 matching 8 bases. The CDR3 loop is CASSLGYHGLAVRDEQYF. For the CDR3, the DNA is TGTGCCAGCAGCTTAGGGTACCACGGACTAGCCGTTCGGGACGAGCAGTACTTC. Full variable domain (outside the CDR3, taken from reference TRBV7-2 and TRBJ2-7): GAGVSQSPSNKVTEKGKDVELRCDPISGHTALYWYRQSLGQGLEFLIYFQGNSAPDKSGLPSDRFSAERTGGSVSTLTIQRTQQEDSAVYLCASSLGYHGLAVRDEQYFGPGTRLTVT.